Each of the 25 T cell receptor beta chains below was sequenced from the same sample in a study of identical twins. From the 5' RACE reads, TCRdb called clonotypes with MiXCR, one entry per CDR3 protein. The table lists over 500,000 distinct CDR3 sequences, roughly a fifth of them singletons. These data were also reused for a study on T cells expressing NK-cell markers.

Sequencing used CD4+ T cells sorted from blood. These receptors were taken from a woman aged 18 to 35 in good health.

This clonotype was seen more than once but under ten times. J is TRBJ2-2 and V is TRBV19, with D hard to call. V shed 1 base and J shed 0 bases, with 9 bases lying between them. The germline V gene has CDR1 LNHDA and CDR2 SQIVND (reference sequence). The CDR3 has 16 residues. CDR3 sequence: CASSIGARTNTGELFF. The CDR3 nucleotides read TGTGCCAGTAGTATAGGGGCTAGGACGAACACCGGGGAGCTGTTTTTT.

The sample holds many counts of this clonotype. CDR3 sequence: CASSYRGRGTGNEQFF. DNA of the CDR3: TGTGCCAGCAGTTACAGGGGACGGGGGACCGGAAATGAGCAGTTCTTC. The chain recombines TRBV12-3 or TRBV12-4 with TRBJ2-1, with D tentatively TRBD1 (7 bases). With 4 bases removed from V and 7 bases from J, the gap between germline ends came to 20 bases. The CDR3 runs to 16 residues.

The CDR3 sequence is CSARSFAGVGQPQHF. CDR3 bases: TGCAGTGCTAGATCCTTCGCTGGGGTGGGTCAGCCCCAGCATTTT. The gene calls are TRBV20-1 and TRBJ1-5; D gene uncertain. Trimming removed 2 bases from V and 6 bases from J, with 17 bases in between. The CDR3 is made up of 15 amino acids. The V gene's germline CDR1 is DFQATT and CDR2 SNEGSKA (reference sequence).

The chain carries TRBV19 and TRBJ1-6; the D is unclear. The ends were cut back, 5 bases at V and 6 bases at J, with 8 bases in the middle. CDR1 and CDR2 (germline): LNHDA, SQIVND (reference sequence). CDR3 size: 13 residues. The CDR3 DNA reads TGTGCCAGTAGTGCAGTGCTTAATTCACCCCTCCACTTT. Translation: CASSAVLNSPLHF.

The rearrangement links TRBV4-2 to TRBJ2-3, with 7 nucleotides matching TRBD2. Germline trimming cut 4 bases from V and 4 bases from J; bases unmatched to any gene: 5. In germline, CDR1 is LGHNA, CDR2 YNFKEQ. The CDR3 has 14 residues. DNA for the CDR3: TGTGCCAGCAGCCTCGAGCGGGGCTCAGATACGCAGTATTTT. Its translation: CASSLERGSDTQYF.

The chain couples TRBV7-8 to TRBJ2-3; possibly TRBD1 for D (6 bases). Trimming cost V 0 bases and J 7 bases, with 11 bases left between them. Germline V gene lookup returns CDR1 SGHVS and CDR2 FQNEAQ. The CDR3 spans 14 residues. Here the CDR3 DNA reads TGTGCCAGCAGCTTAGCCGGACAGACTTATACGCAGTATTTT. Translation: CASSLAGQTYTQYF.

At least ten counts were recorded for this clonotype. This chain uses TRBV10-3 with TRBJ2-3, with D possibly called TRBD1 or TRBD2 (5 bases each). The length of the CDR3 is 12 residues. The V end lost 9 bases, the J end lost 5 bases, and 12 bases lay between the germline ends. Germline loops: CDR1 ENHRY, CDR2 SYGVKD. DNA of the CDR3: TGTGCCATTTCCGGGGCCGGAGATACGCAGTATTTT. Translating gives CAISGAGDTQYF.

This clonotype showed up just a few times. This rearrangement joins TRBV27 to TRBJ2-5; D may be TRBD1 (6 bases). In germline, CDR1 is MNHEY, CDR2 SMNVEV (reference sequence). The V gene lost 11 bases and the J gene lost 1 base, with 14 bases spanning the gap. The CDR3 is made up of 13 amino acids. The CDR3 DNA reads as TGTGCCGCCCGGGGACATAGCCAAGAGACCCAGTACTTC. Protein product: CAARGHSQETQYF.

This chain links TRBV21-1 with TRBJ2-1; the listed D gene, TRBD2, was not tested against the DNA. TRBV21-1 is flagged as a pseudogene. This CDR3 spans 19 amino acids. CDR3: CASSRSGPLLSSSYNEQFF. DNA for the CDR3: TGTGCCAGCAGCCGCAGCGGACCACTACTCTCAAGCTCCTACAATGAGCAGTTCTTC.

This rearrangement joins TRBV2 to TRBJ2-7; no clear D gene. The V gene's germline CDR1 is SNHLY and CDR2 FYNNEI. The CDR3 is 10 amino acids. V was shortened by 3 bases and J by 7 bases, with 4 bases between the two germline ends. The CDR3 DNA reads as TGTGCCAGCAGTGAGGTGGAGCAGTACTTC. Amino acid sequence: CASSEVEQYF. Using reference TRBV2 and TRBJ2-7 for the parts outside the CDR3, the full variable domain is EPEVTQTPSHQVTQMGQEVILRCVPISNHLYFYWYRQILGQKVEFLVSFYNNEISEKSEIFDDQFSVERPDGSNFTLKIRSTKLEDSAMYFCASSEVEQYFGPGTRLTVT.

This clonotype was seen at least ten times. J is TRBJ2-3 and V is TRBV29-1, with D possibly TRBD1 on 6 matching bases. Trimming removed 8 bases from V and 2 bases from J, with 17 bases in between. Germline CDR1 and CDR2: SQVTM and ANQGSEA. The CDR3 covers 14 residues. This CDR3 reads CSTLGQLDTDTQYF. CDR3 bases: TGCAGCACCTTAGGACAGTTAGACACAGATACGCAGTATTTT.

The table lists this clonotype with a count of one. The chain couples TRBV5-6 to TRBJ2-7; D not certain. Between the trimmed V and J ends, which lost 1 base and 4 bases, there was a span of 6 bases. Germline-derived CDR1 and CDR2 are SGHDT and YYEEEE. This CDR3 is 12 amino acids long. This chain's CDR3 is CASSLLHYEQYF. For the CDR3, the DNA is TGTGCCAGCAGCTTGTTGCATTACGAGCAGTACTTC.

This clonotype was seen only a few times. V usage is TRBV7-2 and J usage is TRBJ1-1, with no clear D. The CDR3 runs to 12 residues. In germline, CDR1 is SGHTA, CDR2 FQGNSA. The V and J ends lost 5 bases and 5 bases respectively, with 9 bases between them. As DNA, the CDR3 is TGTGCCAGCAGCCCTGATAGGACTGAAGCTTTCTTT. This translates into CASSPDRTEAFF.

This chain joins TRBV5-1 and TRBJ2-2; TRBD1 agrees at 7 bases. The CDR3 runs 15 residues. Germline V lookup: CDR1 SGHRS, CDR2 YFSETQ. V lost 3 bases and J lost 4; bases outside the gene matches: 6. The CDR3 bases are TGCGCCAGCAGCTGGGTGACAGGGTCCACCGGGGAGCTGTTTTTT. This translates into CASSWVTGSTGELFF.

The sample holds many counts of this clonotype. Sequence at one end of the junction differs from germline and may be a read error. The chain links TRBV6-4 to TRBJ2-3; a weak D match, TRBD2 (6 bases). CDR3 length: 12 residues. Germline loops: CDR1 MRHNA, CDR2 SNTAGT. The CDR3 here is CASRDYTDTQYF. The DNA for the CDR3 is TGTGCCAGCAGGGACTACACAGATACGCAGTATTTT.

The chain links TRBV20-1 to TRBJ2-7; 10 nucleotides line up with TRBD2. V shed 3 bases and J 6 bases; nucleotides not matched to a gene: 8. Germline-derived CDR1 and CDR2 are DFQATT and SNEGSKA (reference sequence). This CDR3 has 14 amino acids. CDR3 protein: CSASRLAGVGEQYF. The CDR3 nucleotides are TGCAGTGCTAGTCGTCTAGCGGGAGTAGGCGAGCAGTACTTC.

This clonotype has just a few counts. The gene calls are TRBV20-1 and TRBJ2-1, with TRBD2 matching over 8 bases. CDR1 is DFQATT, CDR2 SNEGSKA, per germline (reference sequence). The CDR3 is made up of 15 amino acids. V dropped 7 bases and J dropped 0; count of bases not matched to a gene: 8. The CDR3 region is CSGRTSRSSYNEQFF. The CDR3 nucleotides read TGCAGTGGGAGGACTAGCCGGAGCTCCTACAATGAGCAGTTCTTC.

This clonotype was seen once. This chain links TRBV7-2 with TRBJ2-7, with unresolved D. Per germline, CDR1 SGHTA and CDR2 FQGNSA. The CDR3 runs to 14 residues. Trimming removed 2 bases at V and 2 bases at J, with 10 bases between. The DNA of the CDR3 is TGTGCCAGCAGCTTAACATACATTGCCTACGAGCAGTACTTC. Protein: CASSLTYIAYEQYF. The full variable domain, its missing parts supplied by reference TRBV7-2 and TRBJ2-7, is GAGVSQSPSNKVTEKGKDVELRCDPISGHTALYWYRQSLGQGLEFLIYFQGNSAPDKSGLPSDRFSAERTGGSVSTLTIQRTQQEDSAVYLCASSLTYIAYEQYFGPGTRLTVT.

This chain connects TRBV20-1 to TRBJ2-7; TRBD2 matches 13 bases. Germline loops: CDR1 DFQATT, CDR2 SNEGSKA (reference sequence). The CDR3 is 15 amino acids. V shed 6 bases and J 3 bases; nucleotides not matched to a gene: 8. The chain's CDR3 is CSADPGLAGIYEQYF. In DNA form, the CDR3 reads TGCAGTGCCGACCCGGGACTAGCGGGAATCTACGAGCAGTACTTC.

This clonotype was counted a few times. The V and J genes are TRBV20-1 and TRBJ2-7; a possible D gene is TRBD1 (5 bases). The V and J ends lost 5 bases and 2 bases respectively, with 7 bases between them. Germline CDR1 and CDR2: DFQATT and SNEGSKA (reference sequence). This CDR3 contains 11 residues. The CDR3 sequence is CSAPRAYEQYF. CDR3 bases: TGCAGTGCTCCCAGGGCCTACGAGCAGTACTTC.

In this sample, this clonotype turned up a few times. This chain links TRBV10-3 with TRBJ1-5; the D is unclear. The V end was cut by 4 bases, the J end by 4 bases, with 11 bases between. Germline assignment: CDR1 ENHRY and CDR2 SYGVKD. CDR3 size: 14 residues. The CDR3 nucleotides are TGTGCCATCAGTGGAGGGTTGGGAAATCAGCCCCAGCATTTT. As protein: CAISGGLGNQPQHF.

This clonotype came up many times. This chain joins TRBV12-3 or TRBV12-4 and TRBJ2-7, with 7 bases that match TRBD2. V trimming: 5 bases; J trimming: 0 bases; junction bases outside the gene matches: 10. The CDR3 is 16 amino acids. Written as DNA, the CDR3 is TGTGCCAGCAGTCCCCAGGCTAGCGGTGTCTCCTACGAGCAGTACTTC. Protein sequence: CASSPQASGVSYEQYF.

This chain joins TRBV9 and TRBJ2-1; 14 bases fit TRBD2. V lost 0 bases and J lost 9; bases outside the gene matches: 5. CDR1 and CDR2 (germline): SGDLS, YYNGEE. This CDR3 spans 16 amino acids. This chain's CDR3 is CASSVAGTSGSGEQFF. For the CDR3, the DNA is TGTGCCAGCAGCGTAGCCGGGACTAGCGGGAGTGGTGAGCAGTTCTTC.

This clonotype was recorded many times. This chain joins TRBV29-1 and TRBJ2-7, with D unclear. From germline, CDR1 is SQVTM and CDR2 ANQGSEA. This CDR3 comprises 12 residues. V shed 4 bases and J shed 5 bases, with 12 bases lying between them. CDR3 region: CSVGLGFDEQYF. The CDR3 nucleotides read TGCAGCGTTGGGCTGGGGTTTGACGAGCAGTACTTC.

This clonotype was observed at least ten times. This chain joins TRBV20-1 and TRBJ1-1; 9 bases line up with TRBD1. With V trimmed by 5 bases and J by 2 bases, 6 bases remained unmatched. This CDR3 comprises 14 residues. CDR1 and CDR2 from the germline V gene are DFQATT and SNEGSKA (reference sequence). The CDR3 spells CSAWDRETNTEAFF. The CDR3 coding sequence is TGCAGTGCTTGGGACAGGGAGACAAACACTGAAGCTTTCTTT.